This T cell receptor (beta chain) was sequenced for a study of cytomegalovirus exposure and HLA in healthy donors. Study conclusions and caveats: The likely explanation for a cluster of highly shared sequence variants was sequencing artifact.

The CDR3 spans 15 residues. Per germline, CDR1 SEHNR and CDR2 FQNEAQ (reference sequence). The V gene lost 5 bases and the J gene lost 2 bases, with 12 bases spanning the gap. The PCR contained 60 Vbeta and 13 Jbeta primers. Profiled with immunoSEQ multiplex PCR; TCRdb holds only in-frame clones, not every one. The table has roughly 250,000 clones, roughly 80% seen once. As regards this clone: Its antigen is unknown.

Donors likely had unrecorded immune exposures despite being nominally healthy when sampled. Sequencing was done on a sample of PBMCs. The chain has TRBV7-9 and TRBJ1-4; the D gene is possibly TRBD1 (5 bases). This clonotype was obtained from a girl aged 2 to 10 in good health and CMV-seronegative. The CDR3 is CASSPLGGTNEKLFF. The CDR3 DNA follows: TGTGCCAGCAGCCCCCTGGGGGGGACTAATGAAAAACTGTTTTTT.